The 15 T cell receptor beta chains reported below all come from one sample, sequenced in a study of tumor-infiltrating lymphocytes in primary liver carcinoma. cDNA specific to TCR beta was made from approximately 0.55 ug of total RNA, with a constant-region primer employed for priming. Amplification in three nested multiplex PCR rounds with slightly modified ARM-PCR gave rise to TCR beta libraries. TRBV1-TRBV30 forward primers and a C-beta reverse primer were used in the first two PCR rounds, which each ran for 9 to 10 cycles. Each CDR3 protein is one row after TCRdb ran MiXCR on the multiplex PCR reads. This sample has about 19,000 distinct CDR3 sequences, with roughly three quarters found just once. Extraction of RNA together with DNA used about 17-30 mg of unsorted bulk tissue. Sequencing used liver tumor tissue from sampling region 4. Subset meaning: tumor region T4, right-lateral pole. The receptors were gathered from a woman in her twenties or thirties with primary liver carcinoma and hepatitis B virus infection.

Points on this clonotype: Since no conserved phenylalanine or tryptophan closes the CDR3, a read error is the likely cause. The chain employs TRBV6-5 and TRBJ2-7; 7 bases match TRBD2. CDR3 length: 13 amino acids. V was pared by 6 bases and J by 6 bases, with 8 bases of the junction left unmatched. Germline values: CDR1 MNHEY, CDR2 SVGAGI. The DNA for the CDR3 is TGTGCCAGCAGGCGGACCAGCGGGGCCGAGCAGTACTAC. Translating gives CASRRTSGAEQYY.

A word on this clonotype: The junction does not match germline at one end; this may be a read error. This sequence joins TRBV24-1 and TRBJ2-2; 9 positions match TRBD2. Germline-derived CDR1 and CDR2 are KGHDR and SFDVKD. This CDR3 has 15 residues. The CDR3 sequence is CATSAREGLTGELVF. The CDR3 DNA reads TGTGCCACCAGTGCGCGGGAGGGCCTTACGGGGGAGCTGGTTTTT.

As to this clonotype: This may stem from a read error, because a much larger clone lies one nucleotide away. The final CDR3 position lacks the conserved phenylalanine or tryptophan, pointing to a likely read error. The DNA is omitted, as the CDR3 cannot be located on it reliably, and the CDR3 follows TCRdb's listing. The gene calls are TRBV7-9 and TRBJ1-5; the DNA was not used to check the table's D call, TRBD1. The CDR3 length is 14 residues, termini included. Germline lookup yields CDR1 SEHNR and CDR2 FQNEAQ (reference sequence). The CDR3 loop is CASSPRENNQPQQY.

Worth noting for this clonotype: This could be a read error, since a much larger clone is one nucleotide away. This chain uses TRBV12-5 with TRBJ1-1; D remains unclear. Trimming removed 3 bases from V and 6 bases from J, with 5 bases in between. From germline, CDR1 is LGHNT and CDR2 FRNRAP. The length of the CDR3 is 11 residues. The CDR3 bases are TGTGCTAGTGGTTTCGGCGCTGAAGCTTTCTTT. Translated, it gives CASGFGAEAFF.

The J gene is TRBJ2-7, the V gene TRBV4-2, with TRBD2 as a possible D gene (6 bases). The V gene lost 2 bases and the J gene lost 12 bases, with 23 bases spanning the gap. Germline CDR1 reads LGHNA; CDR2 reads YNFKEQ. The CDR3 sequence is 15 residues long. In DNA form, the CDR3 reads TGTGCCAGCAGCCAAAGGACTAACGTCTCCTACGAGTGGTACTTC. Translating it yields CASSQRTNVSYEWYF.

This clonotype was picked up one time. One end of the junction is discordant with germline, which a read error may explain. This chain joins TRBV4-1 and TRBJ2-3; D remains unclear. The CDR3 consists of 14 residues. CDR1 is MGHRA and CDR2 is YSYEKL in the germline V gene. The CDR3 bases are TGCGCCGGCAGCCAATATCGGAACACAGATACGCGGTATTTT. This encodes CAGSQYRNTDTRYF.

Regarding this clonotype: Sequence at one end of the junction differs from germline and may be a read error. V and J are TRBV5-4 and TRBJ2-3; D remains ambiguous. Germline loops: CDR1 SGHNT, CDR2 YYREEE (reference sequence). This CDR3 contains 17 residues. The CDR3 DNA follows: TGTGCCAGCAGCGTAGACGGATGCCCTCCACCCACAAATACGCAGTATTTT. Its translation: CASSVDGCPPPTNTQYF. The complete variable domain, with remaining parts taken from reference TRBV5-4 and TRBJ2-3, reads ETGVTQSPTHLIKTRGQQVTLRCSSQSGHNTVSWYQQALGQGPQFIFQYYREEENGRGNFPPRFSGLQFPNYSSELNVNALELDDSALYLCASSVDGCPPPTNTQYFGPGTRLTVL.

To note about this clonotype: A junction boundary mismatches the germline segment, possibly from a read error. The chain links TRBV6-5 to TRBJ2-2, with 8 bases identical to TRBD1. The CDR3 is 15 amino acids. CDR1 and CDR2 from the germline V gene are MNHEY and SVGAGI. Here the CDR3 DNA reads TGCGCCAGCAGTTCGCGGACAGGGTTAACCGGGGAGCTGTTTTTT. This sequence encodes CASSSRTGLTGELFF.

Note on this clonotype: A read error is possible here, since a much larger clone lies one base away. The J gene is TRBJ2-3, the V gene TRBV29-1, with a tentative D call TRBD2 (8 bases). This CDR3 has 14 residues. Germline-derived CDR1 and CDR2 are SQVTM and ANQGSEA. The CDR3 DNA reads TGCAACGTTGAAGTGGATAGCGGGACAGATACGAAGTATTTT. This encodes CNVEVDSGTDTKYF.

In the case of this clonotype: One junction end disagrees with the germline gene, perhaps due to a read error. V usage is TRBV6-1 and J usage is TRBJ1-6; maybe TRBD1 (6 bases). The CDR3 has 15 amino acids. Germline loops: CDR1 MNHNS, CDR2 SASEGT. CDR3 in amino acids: CSSSEQGHSGSPLHF. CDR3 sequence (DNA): TGTTCCAGCAGTGAACAGGGTCATAGCGGTTCACCTCTCCACTTT.

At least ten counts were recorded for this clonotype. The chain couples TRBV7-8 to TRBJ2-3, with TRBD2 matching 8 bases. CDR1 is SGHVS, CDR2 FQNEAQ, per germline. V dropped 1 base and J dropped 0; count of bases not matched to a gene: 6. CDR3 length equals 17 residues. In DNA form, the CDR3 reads TGTGCCAGCAGCTTAGAAGAGGCTAGCGGGAGCACAGATACGCAGTATTTT. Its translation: CASSLEEASGSTDTQYF.

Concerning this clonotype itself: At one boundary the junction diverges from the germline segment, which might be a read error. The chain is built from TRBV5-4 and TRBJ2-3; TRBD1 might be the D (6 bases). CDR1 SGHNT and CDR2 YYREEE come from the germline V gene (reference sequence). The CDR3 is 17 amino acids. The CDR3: CASSIDGQTPPTDTQYF. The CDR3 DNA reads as TGTGCCAGCAGCATAGACGGACAGACTCCACCCACAGATACGCAGTACTTT.

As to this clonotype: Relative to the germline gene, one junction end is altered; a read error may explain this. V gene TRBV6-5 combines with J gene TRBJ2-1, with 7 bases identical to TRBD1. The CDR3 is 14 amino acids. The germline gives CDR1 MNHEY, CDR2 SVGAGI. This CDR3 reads CSSSPYRGHNEQFF. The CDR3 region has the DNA TGTTCCAGTAGTCCCTACAGGGGCCACAATGAGCAGTTCTTC.

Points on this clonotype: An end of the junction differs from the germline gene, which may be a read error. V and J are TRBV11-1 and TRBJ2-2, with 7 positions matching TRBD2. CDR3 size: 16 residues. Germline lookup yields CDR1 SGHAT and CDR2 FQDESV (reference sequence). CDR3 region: CASSGVMAGVSGELFF. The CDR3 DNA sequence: TGTGCCAGCAGCGGGGTTATGGCGGGAGTCTCCGGGGAGCTGTTTTTC. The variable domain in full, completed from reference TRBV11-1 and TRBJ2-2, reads EAEVAQSPRYKITEKSQAVAFWCDPISGHATLYWYRQILGQGPELLVQFQDESVVDDSQLPKDRFSAERLKGVDSTLKIQPAELGDSAMYLCASSGVMAGVSGELFFGEGSRLTVL.

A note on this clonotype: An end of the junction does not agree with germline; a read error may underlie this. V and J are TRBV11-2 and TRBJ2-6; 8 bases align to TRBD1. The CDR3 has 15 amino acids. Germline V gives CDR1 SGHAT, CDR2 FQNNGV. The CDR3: CANSLDRVGANVLTF. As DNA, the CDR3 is TGTGCCAACAGCTTGGACAGGGTTGGGGCCAACGTCCTGACTTTC.